The present TCR beta chain was sequenced within a study of shared clonotypes between healthy human individuals. V gave up 6 bases and J gave up 2 bases, with 13 bases separating them. The V gene's germline CDR1 is LNHDA and CDR2 SQIVND (reference sequence). The CDR3 loop spans 15 amino acids. General study points: Rarefaction revealed incomplete sorted-subset sequencing despite large depth. Sampling covered nothing but blood. Tissue TCR repertoires likely differ from those found in blood. Memory subsets had estimated richness that was generally smaller than that of naive subsets. Some naive CD4 clonotypes, roughly 5%, turned up in common across a few donors.

This clone appeared a single time. Its target is not known. Profiling relied on immunoSEQ multiplex PCR, and the TCRdb table lists in-frame clones only, not all of them. The sample holds around 2.5 million clones, 80% to 95% seen once. The TCR comes from a man aged 18 to 30 in good health. Some clones in this sample may be carry-over from other donors' samples. The chain uses TRBV19 and TRBJ2-2; D possibly matches TRBD1 or TRBD2 (5 bases each). The sequencing sample was made of naive CD4+ T cells from PBMCs. Subset of the sample: CD45RA+ positively selected. CDR3 coding DNA: TGTGCCAGTAGGAGGGGCAGGCCCAACACCGGGGAGCTGTTTTTT. Its protein is CASRRGRPNTGELFF.